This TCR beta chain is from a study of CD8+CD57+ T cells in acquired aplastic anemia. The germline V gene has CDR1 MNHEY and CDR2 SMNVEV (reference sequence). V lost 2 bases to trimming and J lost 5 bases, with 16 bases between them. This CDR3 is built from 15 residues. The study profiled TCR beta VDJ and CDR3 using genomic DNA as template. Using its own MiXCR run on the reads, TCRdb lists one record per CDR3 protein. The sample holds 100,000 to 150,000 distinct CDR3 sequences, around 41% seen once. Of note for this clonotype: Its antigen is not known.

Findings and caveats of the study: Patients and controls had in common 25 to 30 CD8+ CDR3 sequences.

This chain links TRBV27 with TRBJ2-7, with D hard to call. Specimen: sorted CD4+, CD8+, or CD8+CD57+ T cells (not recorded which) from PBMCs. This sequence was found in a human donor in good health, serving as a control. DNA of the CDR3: TGTGCCAGCAGTTTAGGTCTAGTTCAACGCAACGAGCAGTACTTC. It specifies CASSLGLVQRNEQYF.